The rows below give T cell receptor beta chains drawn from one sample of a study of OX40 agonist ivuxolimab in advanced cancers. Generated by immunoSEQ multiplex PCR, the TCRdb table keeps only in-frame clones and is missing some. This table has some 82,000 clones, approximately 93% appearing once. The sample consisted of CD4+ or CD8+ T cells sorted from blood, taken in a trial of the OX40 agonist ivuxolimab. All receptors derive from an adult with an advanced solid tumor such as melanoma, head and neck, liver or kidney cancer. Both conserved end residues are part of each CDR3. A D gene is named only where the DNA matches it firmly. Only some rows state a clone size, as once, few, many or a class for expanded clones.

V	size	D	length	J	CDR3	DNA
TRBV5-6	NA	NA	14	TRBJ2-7	CASSRRDPTYEQYF	TGTGCCAGCAGCCGCCGGGACCCAACCTACGAGCAGTACTTC
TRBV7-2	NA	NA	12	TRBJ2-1	CASSPSLSEQFF	TGTGCCAGCAGCCCTAGCCTTAGTGAGCAGTTCTTC
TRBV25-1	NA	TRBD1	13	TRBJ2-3	CASSLRQGDTQYF	TGTGCCAGCAGTCTCCGACAGGGGGATACGCAGTATTTT
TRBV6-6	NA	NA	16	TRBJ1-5	CASSFLRGNSNQPQHF	TGTGCCAGCAGTTTCCTCAGGGGCAATAGCAATCAGCCCCAGCATTTT
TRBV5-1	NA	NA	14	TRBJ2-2	CASSPQGLTGELFF	TGCGCCAGCAGCCCACAGGGACTCACCGGGGAGCTGTTTTTT
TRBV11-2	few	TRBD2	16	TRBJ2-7	CASSQTSGRDRYEQYF	TGTGCCAGCAGCCAAACTAGCGGGAGGGATCGGTACGAGCAGTACTTC
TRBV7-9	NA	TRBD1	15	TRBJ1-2	CASSLAGDRDYGYTF	TGTGCCAGCAGCTTAGCTGGGGACAGAGACTATGGCTACACCTTC
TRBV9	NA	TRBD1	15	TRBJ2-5	CASSGSGTVQETQYF	TGTGCCAGCAGCGGGTCAGGGACAGTCCAAGAGACCCAGTACTTC
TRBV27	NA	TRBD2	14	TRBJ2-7	CASIETSGSYEQYF	TGTGCCAGCATCGAAACTAGCGGCTCCTACGAGCAGTACTTC
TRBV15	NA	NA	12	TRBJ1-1	CAAGRGDTEAFF	TGTGCCGCCGGGCGTGGGGACACTGAAGCTTTCTTT
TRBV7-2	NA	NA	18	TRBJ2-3	CASSLAHLGAVLTDTQYF	TGTGCCAGCAGCTTAGCTCACCTCGGGGCAGTGCTCACAGATACGCAGTATTTT
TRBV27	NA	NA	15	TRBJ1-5	CASSFVPMSNQPQHF	TGTGCCAGCAGTTTCGTACCGATGAGCAATCAGCCCCAGCATTTT
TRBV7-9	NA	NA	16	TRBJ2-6	CASSLVAAGGANVLTF	TGTGCCAGCAGCTTAGTGGCGGCAGGTGGGGCCAACGTCCTGACTTTC
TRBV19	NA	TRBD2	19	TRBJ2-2	CASSNRLAGVGGNTGELFF	TGTGCCAGTAGTAACCGACTAGCGGGAGTTGGGGGGAACACCGGGGAGCTGTTTTTT
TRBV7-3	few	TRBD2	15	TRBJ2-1	CASSLGGSAYNEQFF	TGTGCCAGCAGCTTAGGCGGGAGTGCCTACAATGAGCAGTTCTTC
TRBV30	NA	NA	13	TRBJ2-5	CAWSNYIQETQYF	TGTGCCTGGAGTAACTACATTCAAGAGACCCAGTACTTC
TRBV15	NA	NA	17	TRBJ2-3	CATSRKPRGSGLDTQYF	TGTGCCACCAGCAGAAAACCGAGGGGGTCAGGCCTAGATACGCAGTATTTT
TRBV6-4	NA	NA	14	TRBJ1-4	CASRDGTYSGKLFF	TGTGCCAGCAGGGACGGGACCTACTCCGGAAAACTGTTTTTT